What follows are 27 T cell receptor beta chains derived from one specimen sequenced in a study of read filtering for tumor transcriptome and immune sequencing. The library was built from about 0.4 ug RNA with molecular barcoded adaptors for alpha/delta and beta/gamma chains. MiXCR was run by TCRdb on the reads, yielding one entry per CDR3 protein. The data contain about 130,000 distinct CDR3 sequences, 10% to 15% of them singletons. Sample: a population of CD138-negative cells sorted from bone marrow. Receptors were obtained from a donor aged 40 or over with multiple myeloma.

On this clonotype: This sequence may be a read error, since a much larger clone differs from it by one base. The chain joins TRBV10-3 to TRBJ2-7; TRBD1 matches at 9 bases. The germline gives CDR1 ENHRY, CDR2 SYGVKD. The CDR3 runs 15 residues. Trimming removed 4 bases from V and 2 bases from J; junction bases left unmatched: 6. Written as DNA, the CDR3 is TGTGCCATCAGTGGAGGACAGGGGAACGCCTACGAGCAGTACTTC. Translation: CAISGGQGNAYEQYF.

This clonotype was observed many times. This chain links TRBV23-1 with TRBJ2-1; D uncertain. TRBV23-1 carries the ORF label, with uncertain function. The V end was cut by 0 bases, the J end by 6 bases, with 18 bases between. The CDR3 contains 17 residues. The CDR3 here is CASSQSGFSTNLNEQFF. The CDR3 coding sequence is TGCGCCAGCAGTCAATCCGGGTTCTCCACTAATCTCAATGAGCAGTTCTTC.

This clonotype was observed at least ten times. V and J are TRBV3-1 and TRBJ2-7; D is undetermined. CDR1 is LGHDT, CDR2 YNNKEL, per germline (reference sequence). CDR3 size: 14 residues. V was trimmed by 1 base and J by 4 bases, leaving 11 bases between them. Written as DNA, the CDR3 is TGTGCCAGCAGCCAAGGGACGGGTTCTTACGAGCAGTACTTC. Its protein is CASSQGTGSYEQYF.

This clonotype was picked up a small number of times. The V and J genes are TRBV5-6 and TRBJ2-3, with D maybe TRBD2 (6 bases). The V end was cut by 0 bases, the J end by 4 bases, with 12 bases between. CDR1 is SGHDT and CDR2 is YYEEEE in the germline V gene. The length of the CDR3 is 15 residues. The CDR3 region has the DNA TGTGCCAGCAGCTTGGTGGCTAGCGTGGCAGATACGCAGTATTTT. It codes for CASSLVASVADTQYF.

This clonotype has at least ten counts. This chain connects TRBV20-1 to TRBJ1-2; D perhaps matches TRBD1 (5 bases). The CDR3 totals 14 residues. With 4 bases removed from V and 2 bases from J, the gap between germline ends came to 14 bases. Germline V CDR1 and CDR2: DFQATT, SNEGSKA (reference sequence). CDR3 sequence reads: CSAIPSGTNYGYTF. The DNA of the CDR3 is TGCAGTGCTATCCCTTCCGGGACCAACTATGGCTACACCTTC.

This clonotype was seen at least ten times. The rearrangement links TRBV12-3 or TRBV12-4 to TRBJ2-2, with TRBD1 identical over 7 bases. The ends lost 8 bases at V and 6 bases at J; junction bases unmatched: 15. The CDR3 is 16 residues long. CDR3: CASSPGTARRSGELFF. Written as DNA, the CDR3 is TGTGCCAGCTCTCCCGGGACAGCTAGAAGGTCCGGGGAGCTGTTTTTT.

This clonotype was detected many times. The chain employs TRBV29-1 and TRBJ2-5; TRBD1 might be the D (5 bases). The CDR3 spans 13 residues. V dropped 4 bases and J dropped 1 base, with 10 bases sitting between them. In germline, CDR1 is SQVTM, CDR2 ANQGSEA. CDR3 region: CSVVTGVQETQYF. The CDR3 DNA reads TGCAGCGTTGTTACAGGCGTCCAAGAGACCCAGTACTTC.

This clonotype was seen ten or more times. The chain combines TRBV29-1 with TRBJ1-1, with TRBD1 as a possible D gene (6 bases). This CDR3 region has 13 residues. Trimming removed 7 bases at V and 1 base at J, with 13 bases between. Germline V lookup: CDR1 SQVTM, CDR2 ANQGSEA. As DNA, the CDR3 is TGCAGCGCCCAGGGGTTTGGGAACACTGAAGCTTTCTTT. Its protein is CSAQGFGNTEAFF. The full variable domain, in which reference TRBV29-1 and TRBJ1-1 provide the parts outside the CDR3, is SAVISQKPSRDICQRGTSLTIQCQVDSQVTMMFWYRQQPGQSLTLIATANQGSEATYESGFVIDKFPISRPNLTFSTLTVSNMSPEDSSIYLCSAQGFGNTEAFFGQGTRLTVV.

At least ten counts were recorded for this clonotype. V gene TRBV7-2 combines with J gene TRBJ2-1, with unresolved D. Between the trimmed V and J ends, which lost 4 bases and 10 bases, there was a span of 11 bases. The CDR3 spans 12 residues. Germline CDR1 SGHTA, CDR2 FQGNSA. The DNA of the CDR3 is TGTGCCAGCAGCTCCGCCACTGGGGAGCAGTTCTTC. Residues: CASSSATGEQFF.

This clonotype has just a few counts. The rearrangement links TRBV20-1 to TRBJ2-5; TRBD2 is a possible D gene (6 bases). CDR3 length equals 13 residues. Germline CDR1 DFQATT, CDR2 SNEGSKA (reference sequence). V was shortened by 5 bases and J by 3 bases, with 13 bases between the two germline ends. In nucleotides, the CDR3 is TGCAGTGCTCCTGGGGTAGCGGAAGAGACCCAGTACTTC. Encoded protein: CSAPGVAEETQYF.

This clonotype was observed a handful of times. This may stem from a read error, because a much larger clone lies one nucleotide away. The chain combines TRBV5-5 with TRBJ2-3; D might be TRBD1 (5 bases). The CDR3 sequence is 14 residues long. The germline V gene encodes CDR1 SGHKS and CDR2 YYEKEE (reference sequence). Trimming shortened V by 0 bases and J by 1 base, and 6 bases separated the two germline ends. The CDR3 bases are TGTGCCAGCAGCTTGGAACAGGGCACAGATACGCAGTATTTT. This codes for CASSLEQGTDTQYF.

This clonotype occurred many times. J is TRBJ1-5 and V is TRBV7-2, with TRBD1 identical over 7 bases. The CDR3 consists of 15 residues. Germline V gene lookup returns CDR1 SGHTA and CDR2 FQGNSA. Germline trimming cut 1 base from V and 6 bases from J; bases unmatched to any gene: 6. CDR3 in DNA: TGTGCCAGCAGCTTAGTAGGGGGCCAGGGTCAGCCCCAGCATTTT. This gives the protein CASSLVGGQGQPQHF.

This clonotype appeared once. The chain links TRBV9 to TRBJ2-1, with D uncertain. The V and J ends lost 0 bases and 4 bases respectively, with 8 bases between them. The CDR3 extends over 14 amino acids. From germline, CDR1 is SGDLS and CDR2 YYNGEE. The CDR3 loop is CASSVEAVYNEQFF. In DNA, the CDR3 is TGTGCCAGCAGCGTAGAAGCTGTGTACAATGAGCAGTTCTTC. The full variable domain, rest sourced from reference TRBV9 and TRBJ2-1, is DSGVTQTPKHLITATGQRVTLRCSPRSGDLSVYWYQQSLDQGLQFLIQYYNGEERAKGNILERFSAQQFPDLHSELNLSSLELGDSALYFCASSVEAVYNEQFFGPGTRLTVL.

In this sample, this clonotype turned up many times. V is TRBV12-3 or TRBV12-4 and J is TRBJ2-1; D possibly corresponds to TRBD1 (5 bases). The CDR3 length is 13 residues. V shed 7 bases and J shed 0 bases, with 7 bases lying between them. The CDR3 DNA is TGTGCCAGCAAACAGGACTCCTACAATGAGCAGTTCTTC. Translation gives CASKQDSYNEQFF.

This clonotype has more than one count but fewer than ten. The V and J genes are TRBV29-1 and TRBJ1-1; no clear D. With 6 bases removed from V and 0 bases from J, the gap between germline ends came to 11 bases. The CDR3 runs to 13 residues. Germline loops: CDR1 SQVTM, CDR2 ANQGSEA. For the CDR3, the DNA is TGCAGCGTGAACTCGGGCATGAACACTGAAGCTTTCTTT. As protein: CSVNSGMNTEAFF. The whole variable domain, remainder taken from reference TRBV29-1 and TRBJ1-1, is SAVISQKPSRDICQRGTSLTIQCQVDSQVTMMFWYRQQPGQSLTLIATANQGSEATYESGFVIDKFPISRPNLTFSTLTVSNMSPEDSSIYLCSVNSGMNTEAFFGQGTRLTVV.

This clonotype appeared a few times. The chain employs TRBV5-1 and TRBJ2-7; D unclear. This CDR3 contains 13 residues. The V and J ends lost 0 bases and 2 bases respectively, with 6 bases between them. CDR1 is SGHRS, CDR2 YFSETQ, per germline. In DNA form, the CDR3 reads TGCGCCAGCAGCTTGGAGAAACCCTACGAGCAGTACTTC. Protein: CASSLEKPYEQYF. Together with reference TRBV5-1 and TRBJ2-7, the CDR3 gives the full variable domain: KAGVTQTPRYLIKTRGQQVTLSCSPISGHRSVSWYQQTPGQGLQFLFEYFSETQRNKGNFPGRFSGRQFSNSRSEMNVSTLELGDSALYLCASSLEKPYEQYFGPGTRLTVT.

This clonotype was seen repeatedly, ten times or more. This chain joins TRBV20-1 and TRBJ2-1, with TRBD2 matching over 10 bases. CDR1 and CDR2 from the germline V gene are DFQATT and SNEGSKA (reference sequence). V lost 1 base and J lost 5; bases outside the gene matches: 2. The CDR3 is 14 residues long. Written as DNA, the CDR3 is TGCAGTGCTAGAGTACTAGCGGGGAACAATGAGCAGTTCTTC. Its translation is CSARVLAGNNEQFF.

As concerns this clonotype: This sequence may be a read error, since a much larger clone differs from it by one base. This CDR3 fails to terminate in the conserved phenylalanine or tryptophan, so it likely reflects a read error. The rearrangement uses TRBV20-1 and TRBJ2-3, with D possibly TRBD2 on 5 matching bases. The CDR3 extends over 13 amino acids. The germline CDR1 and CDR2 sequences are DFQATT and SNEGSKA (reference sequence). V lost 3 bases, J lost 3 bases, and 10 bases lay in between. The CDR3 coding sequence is TGCAGTGCTAGGGAACTAGTAACAGATACGCAGTATCTT. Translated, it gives CSARELVTDTQYL.

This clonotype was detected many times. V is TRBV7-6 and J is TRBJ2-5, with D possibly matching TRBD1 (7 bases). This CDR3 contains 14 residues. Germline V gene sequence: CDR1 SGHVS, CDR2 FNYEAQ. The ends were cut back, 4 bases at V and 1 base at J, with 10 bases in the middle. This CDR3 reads CASSSQGGQETQYF. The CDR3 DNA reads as TGTGCCAGCAGCTCCCAGGGGGGCCAAGAGACCCAGTACTTC. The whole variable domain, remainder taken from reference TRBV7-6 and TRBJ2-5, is GAGVSQSPRYKVTKRGQDVALRCDPISGHVSLYWYRQALGQGPEFLTYFNYEAQQDKSGLPNDRFSAERPEGSISTLTIQRTEQRDSAMYRCASSSQGGQETQYFGPGTRLLVL.

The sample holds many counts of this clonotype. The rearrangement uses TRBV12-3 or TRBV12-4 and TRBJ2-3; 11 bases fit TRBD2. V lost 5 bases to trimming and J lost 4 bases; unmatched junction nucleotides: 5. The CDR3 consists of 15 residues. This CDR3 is CASSLLAGGSDTQYF. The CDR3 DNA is TGTGCCAGCAGTCTTCTAGCGGGAGGTTCAGATACGCAGTATTTT.

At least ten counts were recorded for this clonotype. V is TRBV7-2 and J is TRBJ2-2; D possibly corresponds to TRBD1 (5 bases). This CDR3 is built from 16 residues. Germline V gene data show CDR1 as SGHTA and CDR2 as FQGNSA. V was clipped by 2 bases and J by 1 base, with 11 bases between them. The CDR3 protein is CASSLHDSGNTGELFF. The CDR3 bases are TGTGCCAGCAGCTTACACGACAGTGGGAACACCGGGGAGCTGTTTTTT.

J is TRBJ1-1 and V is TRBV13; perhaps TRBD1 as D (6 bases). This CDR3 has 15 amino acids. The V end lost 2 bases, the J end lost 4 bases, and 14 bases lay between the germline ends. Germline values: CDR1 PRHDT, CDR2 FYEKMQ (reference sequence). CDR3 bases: TGTGCCAGCAGCTTAAGGGGGAGGTTGGGCACTGAAGCTTTCTTT. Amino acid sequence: CASSLRGRLGTEAFF.

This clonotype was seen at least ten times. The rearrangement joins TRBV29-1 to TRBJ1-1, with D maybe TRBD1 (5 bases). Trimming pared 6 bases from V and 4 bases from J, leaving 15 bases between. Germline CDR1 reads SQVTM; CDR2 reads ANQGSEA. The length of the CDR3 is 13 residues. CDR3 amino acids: CSVPLGGSTEAFF. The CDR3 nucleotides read TGCAGCGTCCCTTTGGGGGGAAGCACTGAAGCTTTCTTT.

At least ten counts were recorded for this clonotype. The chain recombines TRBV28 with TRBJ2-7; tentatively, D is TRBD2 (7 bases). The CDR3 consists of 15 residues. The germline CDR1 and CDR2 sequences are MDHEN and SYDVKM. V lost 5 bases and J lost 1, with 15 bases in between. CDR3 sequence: CASSGGGLGSYEQYF. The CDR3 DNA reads TGTGCCAGCAGTGGGGGGGGGCTGGGGTCCTACGAGCAGTACTTC.

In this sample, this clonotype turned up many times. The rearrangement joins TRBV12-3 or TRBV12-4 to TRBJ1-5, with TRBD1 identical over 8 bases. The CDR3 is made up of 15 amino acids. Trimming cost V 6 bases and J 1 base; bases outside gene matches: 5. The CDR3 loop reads CASRRTGTSNQPQHF. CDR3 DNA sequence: TGTGCCAGCAGACGGACAGGGACAAGCAATCAGCCCCAGCATTTT.

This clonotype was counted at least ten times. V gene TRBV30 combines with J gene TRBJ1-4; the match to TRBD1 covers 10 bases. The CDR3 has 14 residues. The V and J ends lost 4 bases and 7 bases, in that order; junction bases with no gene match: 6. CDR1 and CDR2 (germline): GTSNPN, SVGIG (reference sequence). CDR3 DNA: TGTGCCTGGACCTCCGGGACAGGGGCTGAAAAACTGTTTTTT. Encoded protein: CAWTSGTGAEKLFF.

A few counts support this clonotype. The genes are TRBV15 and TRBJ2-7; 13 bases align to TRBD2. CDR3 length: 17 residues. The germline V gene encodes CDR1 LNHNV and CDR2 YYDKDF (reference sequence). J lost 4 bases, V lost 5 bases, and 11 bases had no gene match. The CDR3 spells CATSVPSRTSGRYEQYF. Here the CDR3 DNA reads TGTGCCACCAGCGTACCCTCCCGGACTAGCGGGAGATACGAGCAGTACTTC.